This passage covers 27 T cell receptor beta chains from one sample sequenced in a study of resident and recirculating memory T cells in vitiligo. Using immunoSEQ multiplex PCR, the repertoire was profiled, and TCRdb retains in-frame clones only, with some absent. The data show tens of thousands of clones, with roughly nine tenths seen just once and over 4.5% held by the top ten. The sequencing input was blood. Every receptor here comes from a male donor with vitiligo.

The chain combines TRBV6-1 with TRBJ2-7; 11 nucleotides line up with TRBD1. Germline V gives CDR1 MNHNS, CDR2 SASEGT. The CDR3 runs 16 residues. The ends lost 2 bases at V and 3 bases at J; junction bases unmatched: 6. CDR3 loop: CASSEIGGTGGYEQYF. The CDR3 bases are TGTGCCAGCAGTGAAATAGGGGGGACAGGGGGCTACGAGCAGTACTTC.

The table lists this clone with a count of one. The chain uses TRBV30 and TRBJ2-5, with D tentatively TRBD1 (6 bases). The CDR3 loop spans 14 amino acids. Looked up from germline, CDR1 is GTSNPN and CDR2 is SVGIG (reference sequence). V was clipped by 4 bases and J by 3 bases, with 15 bases between them. CDR3 sequence (DNA): TGTGCCTGGAAACCCCAGGGGTTGGAAGAGACCCAGTACTTC. This encodes CAWKPQGLEETQYF.

The V gene is TRBV19, the J gene TRBJ1-5, with TRBD1 matching 7 bases. In germline, CDR1 is LNHDA, CDR2 SQIVND (reference sequence). The CDR3 sequence is 15 residues long. The J segment lost 3 bases and the V segment lost 4 bases, leaving 6 bases of the junction unmatched. The DNA of the CDR3 is TGTGCCAGTAGTACCCCGGGACAGTACAATCAGCCCCAGCATTTT. Amino acids: CASSTPGQYNQPQHF.

The J gene is TRBJ2-1, the V gene TRBV5-1; D perhaps matches TRBD2 (5 bases). In germline, CDR1 is SGHRS, CDR2 YFSETQ. The CDR3 is 16 amino acids. The V end was cut by 1 base, the J end by 7 bases, with 18 bases between. The CDR3 DNA sequence: TGCGCCAGCAGCTTGTTCGGGGTAAGTATATCAAATGAGCAGTTCTTC. Protein product: CASSLFGVSISNEQFF. Drawing the rest from reference TRBV5-1 and TRBJ2-1, the complete variable domain is KAGVTQTPRYLIKTRGQQVTLSCSPISGHRSVSWYQQTPGQGLQFLFEYFSETQRNKGNFPGRFSGRQFSNSRSEMNVSTLELGDSALYLCASSLFGVSISNEQFFGPGTRLTVL.

The rearrangement links TRBV7-2 to TRBJ2-1; 7 positions match TRBD2. This CDR3 comprises 17 residues. Germline CDR1 is SGHTA and CDR2 is FQGNSA. The ends lost 4 bases at V and 7 bases at J; junction bases unmatched: 16. The CDR3 reads CASSSSPSGRRGNEQFF. The DNA for the CDR3 is TGTGCCAGCAGCTCAAGCCCTAGCGGTCGGAGGGGAAATGAGCAGTTCTTC. The entire variable domain, with the rest obtained from reference TRBV7-2 and TRBJ2-1, is as follows: GAGVSQSPSNKVTEKGKDVELRCDPISGHTALYWYRQSLGQGLEFLIYFQGNSAPDKSGLPSDRFSAERTGGSVSTLTIQRTQQEDSAVYLCASSSSPSGRRGNEQFFGPGTRLTVL.

The V and J genes are TRBV7-9 and TRBJ1-1, with no clear D. The CDR3 is 16 amino acids. The ends were cut back, 3 bases at V and 0 bases at J, with 14 bases in the middle. The germline CDR1 and CDR2 sequences are SEHNR and FQNEAQ (reference sequence). This CDR3 reads CASSFRVERMNTEAFF. CDR3 nucleotides: TGTGCCAGCAGCTTCCGGGTAGAAAGAATGAACACTGAAGCTTTCTTT.

V usage is TRBV28 and J usage is TRBJ1-2; perhaps TRBD1 as D (5 bases). Trimming took off 3 bases at V and 8 bases at J, with 22 bases between the two ends. Germline CDR1 is MDHEN and CDR2 is SYDVKM. This CDR3 spans 16 amino acids. CDR3 region: CASSFLGGRQRRGYTF. The CDR3 DNA reads TGTGCCAGCAGTTTCCTCGGGGGACGGCAACGTCGGGGCTACACCTTC.

The rearrangement uses TRBV30 and TRBJ1-1, with D hard to call. In germline, CDR1 is GTSNPN, CDR2 SVGIG (reference sequence). With 2 bases removed from V and 2 bases from J, the gap between germline ends came to 6 bases. This CDR3 contains 12 residues. The DNA for the CDR3 is TGTGCCTGGAGTTTGGGCAACACTGAAGCTTTCTTT. Protein: CAWSLGNTEAFF.

J is TRBJ1-3 and V is TRBV19; unclear D gene. V dropped 10 bases and J dropped 9 bases, with 13 bases sitting between them. Germline values: CDR1 LNHDA, CDR2 SQIVND (reference sequence). The CDR3 contains 11 residues. DNA for the CDR3: TGTGCCATAGCCTCGGCGGGCACCATATATTTT. Protein sequence: CAIASAGTIYF.

The V call is TRBV6-6, the J call TRBJ1-4; D gene unclear. V lost 0 bases to trimming and J lost 8 bases, with 7 bases between them. This CDR3 is 13 amino acids long. From germline, CDR1 is MNHNY and CDR2 SVGAGI (reference sequence). The CDR3 nucleotides read TGTGCCAGCAGTTACTCTTACTTCGAAAAACTGTTTTTT. This sequence encodes CASSYSYFEKLFF.

Only one count was recorded for this clone. Within the sample, other DNA sequences also encode this same CDR3. This sequence joins TRBV6-5 and TRBJ2-2; 10 bases match TRBD1. The V gene's germline CDR1 is MNHEY and CDR2 SVGAGI. The CDR3 covers 15 residues. With 5 bases clipped from V and 2 bases from J, the junction kept 2 bases outside the gene matches. CDR3 DNA sequence: TGTGCCAGCAGTCGACAGGGGGCAAACACCGGGGAGCTGTTTTTT. Its protein is CASSRQGANTGELFF.

Notes on this clone: Other DNA sequences in the sample encode the same CDR3. The chain has TRBV7-2 and TRBJ1-5, with 9 positions matching TRBD1. V trimming: 1 base; J trimming: 4 bases; junction bases outside the gene matches: 5. Germline V gives CDR1 SGHTA, CDR2 FQGNSA. The length of the CDR3 is 16 residues. The CDR3 here is CASSLEGTGNNQPQHF. The CDR3 nucleotides are TGTGCCAGCAGCTTAGAAGGGACAGGGAATAATCAGCCCCAGCATTTT.

This sequence joins TRBV10-3 and TRBJ1-4; TRBD1 matches at 7 bases. The CDR3 is made up of 15 amino acids. J lost 0 bases, V lost 4 bases, and 2 bases had no gene match. Germline CDR1 is ENHRY and CDR2 is SYGVKD. The CDR3 sequence is CAISGGQPTNEKLFF. CDR3 nucleotides: TGTGCCATCAGTGGGGGACAGCCAACTAATGAAAAACTGTTTTTT.

The chain carries TRBV5-1 and TRBJ1-2; D ambiguous. CDR3 length: 15 residues. Looked up from germline, CDR1 is SGHRS and CDR2 is YFSETQ. The V end lost 0 bases, the J end lost 4 bases, and 13 bases lay between the germline ends. CDR3 region: CASSLGRGLAYGYTF. In nucleotides, the CDR3 is TGCGCCAGCAGCTTGGGACGAGGGCTCGCCTATGGCTACACCTTC.

V is TRBV21-1 and J is TRBJ2-3; the D segment call TRBD2 is taken from the table without a DNA check. TRBV21-1 is flagged as a pseudogene. The CDR3 is 18 amino acids. CDR3: CASSTRTRAGGDTDTQYF. The CDR3 region has the DNA TGTGCCAGCAGCACTAGGACCCGGGCGGGGGGGGATACAGATACGCAGTATTTT.

The chain carries TRBV6-4 and TRBJ2-2, with D perhaps TRBD2 (6 bases). Germline V lookup: CDR1 MRHNA, CDR2 SNTAGT. V lost 4 bases and J 1 base, leaving 7 bases between the germline ends. This CDR3 contains 14 residues. CDR3 DNA: TGTGCCAGCAGTGCGGGGGTGAACACCGGGGAGCTGTTTTTT. This encodes CASSAGVNTGELFF.

The chain uses TRBV2 and TRBJ2-1, with D possibly TRBD1 on 5 matching bases. CDR3 length: 15 residues. CDR1 is SNHLY, CDR2 FYNNEI, per germline. V dropped 2 bases and J dropped 7 bases, with 15 bases sitting between them. CDR3 protein: CASSESMAGRNEQFF. The CDR3 nucleotides read TGTGCCAGCAGTGAATCGATGGCAGGGCGGAATGAGCAGTTCTTC.

The chain carries TRBV9 and TRBJ2-5; the match to TRBD2 covers 11 bases. J lost 4 bases, V lost 2 bases, and 7 bases had no gene match. The CDR3 runs to 16 residues. The germline CDR1 and CDR2 sequences are SGDLS and YYNGEE. This CDR3 is CASSVPVAGGPETQYF. The CDR3, as DNA: TGTGCCAGCAGCGTCCCCGTAGCGGGGGGGCCAGAGACCCAGTACTTC.

The gene calls are TRBV19 and TRBJ2-1; 7 bases align to TRBD2. Germline lookup yields CDR1 LNHDA and CDR2 SQIVND (reference sequence). V lost 5 bases to trimming and J lost 3 bases; unmatched junction nucleotides: 7. This CDR3 comprises 15 residues. CDR3 in amino acids: CASSFLGDYYNEQFF. The DNA for the CDR3 is TGTGCCAGTAGTTTTCTGGGGGACTACTACAATGAGCAGTTCTTC.

The gene calls are TRBV28 and TRBJ2-5; D might be TRBD2 (5 bases). The CDR3 consists of 13 residues. V lost 7 bases, J lost 5 bases, and 14 bases lay in between. CDR1 MDHEN and CDR2 SYDVKM come from the germline V gene. In nucleotides, the CDR3 is TGTGCCAGCACCACTCCCGGGGTTGAGACCCAGTACTTC. Translation: CASTTPGVETQYF.

Only one count was recorded for this clone. The CDR3 here is CASSRDSFKETQYF. The CDR3 DNA reads as TGTGCCAGCAGCCGGGACAGCTTTAAAGAGACCCAGTACTTC. The chain couples TRBV7-8 to TRBJ2-5; 7 bases match TRBD1. Trimming at V came to 5 bases and at J to 3 bases, leaving 6 bases not matched to a gene. This CDR3 has 14 amino acids. Germline CDR1 is SGHVS and CDR2 is FQNEAQ.

The CDR3 coding sequence is TGCGCCAGCAGCCAAGATGGGACAGAAGAGACCCAGTACTTC. This codes for CASSQDGTEETQYF. The chain links TRBV4-3 to TRBJ2-5; 7 bases map to TRBD1. Germline V gene data show CDR1 as LGHNA and CDR2 as YSLEER. With 0 bases clipped from V and 3 bases from J, the junction kept 1 base outside the gene matches. The CDR3 contains 14 residues.

This sequence joins TRBV19 and TRBJ2-1; 12 bases map to TRBD2. This CDR3 has 16 residues. V gave up 2 bases and J gave up 4 bases; unmatched junction bases: 3. CDR1 LNHDA and CDR2 SQIVND come from the germline V gene (reference sequence). The CDR3 nucleotides read TGTGCCAGTAGTATACGTACTAGCGGGGGGTACAATGAGCAGTTCTTC. This sequence encodes CASSIRTSGGYNEQFF.

In its sample, this clone was seen a few times. The chain has TRBV4-3 and TRBJ1-1; a possible D gene is TRBD1 (6 bases). The V end was cut by 5 bases, the J end by 4 bases, with 14 bases between. The CDR3 is made up of 14 amino acids. The germline CDR1 and CDR2 sequences are LGHNA and YSLEER. CDR3 sequence: CASSYRERGTEAFF. The DNA for the CDR3 is TGCGCCAGCAGCTACAGGGAAAGAGGCACTGAAGCTTTCTTT.

The rearrangement uses TRBV4-2 and TRBJ2-3; 11 bases align to TRBD2. The CDR3 has 17 amino acids. Trimming removed 1 base from V and 2 bases from J; junction bases left unmatched: 5. CDR1 and CDR2 from the germline V gene are LGHNA and YNFKEQ. In nucleotides, the CDR3 is TGTGCCAGCAGCCAAGTTACTAGCGGGGGTCCCACAGATACGCAGTATTTT. Translation gives CASSQVTSGGPTDTQYF.

The gene calls are TRBV7-9 and TRBJ1-1, with D unresolved. CDR3 size: 11 residues. V lost 5 bases to trimming and J lost 7 bases, with 8 bases between them. CDR1 and CDR2 (germline): SEHNR, FQNEAQ (reference sequence). The CDR3 loop reads CASSPSYEAFF. CDR3 in DNA: TGTGCCAGCAGCCCCTCTTATGAAGCTTTCTTT.

The chain recombines TRBV27 with TRBJ2-7, with 11 nucleotides matching TRBD2. This CDR3 has 16 residues. The germline gives CDR1 MNHEY, CDR2 SMNVEV (reference sequence). Trimming removed 8 bases from V and 0 bases from J; junction bases left unmatched: 9. As DNA, the CDR3 is TGTGCCAGCGGGGCTAGCGGGGGGTTTAGCTCCTACGAGCAGTACTTC. This codes for CASGASGGFSSYEQYF.